Here is one T cell receptor (beta chain) with its context. The authors' processing: Estimated nucleated cell counts came from reference gene primer amplification. Clones were read by immunoSEQ multiplex PCR, and TCRdb kept only the in-frame ones, dropping some. V, J and clone size derive from that table, while D and trimming were established from the DNA sequence. In the table there are around 290,000 clones, roughly 89% of which are singletons. The data were taken from a study of blood T cell repertoires in COVID-19. About the research overall: COVID-19 samples from acute and convalescent phases originated in the United States, Italy and Spain. Sources were T cells, B-cell-depleted T cells, or PBMCs; the material itself was cDNA or gDNA.

The CDR3 has 14 amino acids. Looked up from germline, CDR1 is KGHSH and CDR2 is LQKENI. The V and J ends lost 6 bases and 1 base respectively, with 11 bases between them. The J gene is TRBJ2-3, the V gene TRBV18, with TRBD2 as a possible D gene (7 bases). This receptor was taken from a man aged 35 to 55 with acute or convalescent COVID-19. The sample was peripheral blood. This CDR3 reads CASSLGGRTDTQYF. CDR3 coding DNA: TGTGCCAGCTCCCTCGGGGGGCGCACAGATACGCAGTATTTT.